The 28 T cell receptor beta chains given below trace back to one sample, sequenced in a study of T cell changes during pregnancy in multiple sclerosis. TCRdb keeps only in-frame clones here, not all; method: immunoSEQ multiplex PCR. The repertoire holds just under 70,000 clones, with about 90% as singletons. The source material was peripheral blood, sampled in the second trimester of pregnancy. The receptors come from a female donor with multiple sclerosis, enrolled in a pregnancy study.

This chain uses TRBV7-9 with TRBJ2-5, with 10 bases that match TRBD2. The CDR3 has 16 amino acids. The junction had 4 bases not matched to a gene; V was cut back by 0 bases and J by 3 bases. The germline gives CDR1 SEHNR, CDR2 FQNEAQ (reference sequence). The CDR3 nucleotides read TGTGCCAGCAGCTTAGCAGCGGGGGGGGCGAAAGAGACCCAGTACTTC. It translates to CASSLAAGGAKETQYF.

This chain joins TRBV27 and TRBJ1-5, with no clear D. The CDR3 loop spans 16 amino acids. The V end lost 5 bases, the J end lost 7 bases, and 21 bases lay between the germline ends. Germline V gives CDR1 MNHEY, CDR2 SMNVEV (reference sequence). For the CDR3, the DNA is TGTGCCAGCAGTCCATTCGGTTCGCAGGATGGACAGCCCCAGCATTTT. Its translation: CASSPFGSQDGQPQHF.

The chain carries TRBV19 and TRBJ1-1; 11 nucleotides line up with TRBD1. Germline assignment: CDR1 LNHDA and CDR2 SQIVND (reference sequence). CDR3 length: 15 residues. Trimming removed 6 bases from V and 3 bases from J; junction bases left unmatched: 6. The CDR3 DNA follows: TGTGCCAGTAGCCCGGACAGGGGGCAGGACACTGAAGCTTTCTTT. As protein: CASSPDRGQDTEAFF.

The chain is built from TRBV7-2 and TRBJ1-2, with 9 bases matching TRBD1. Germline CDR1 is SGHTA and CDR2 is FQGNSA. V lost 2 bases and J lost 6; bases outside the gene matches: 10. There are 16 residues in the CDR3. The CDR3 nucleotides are TGTGCCAGCAGCTTATCAGGTTGGGACAGGGTGAATGGCTACACCTTC. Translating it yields CASSLSGWDRVNGYTF.

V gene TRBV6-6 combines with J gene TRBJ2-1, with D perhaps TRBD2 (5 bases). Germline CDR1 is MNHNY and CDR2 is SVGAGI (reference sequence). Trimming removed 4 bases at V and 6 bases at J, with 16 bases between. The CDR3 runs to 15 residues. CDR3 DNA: TGTGCCAGCAGTTCTTCACGGGGAAGGGTCAATGAGCAGTTCTTC. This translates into CASSSSRGRVNEQFF.

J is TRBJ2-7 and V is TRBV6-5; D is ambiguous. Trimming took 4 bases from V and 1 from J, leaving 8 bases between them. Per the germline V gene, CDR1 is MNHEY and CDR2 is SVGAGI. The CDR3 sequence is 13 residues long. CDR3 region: CASSFSVSYEQYF. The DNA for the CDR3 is TGTGCCAGCAGTTTCAGCGTTTCCTACGAGCAGTACTTC.

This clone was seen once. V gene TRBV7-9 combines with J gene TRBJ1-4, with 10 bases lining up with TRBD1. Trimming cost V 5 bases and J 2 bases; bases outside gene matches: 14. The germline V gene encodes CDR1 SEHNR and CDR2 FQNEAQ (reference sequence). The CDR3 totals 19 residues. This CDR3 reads CASSLERTGGRSTNEKLFF. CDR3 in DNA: TGTGCCAGCAGCCTAGAGCGGACAGGGGGTCGCTCCACTAATGAAAAACTGTTTTTT.

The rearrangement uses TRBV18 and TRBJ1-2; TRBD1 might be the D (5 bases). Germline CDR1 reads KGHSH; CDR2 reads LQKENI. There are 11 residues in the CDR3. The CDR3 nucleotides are TGTGTGACAGAAGCTAACTATGGCTACACCTTC. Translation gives CVTEANYGYTF. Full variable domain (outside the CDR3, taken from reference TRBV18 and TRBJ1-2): NAGVMQNPRHLVRRRGQEARLRCSPMKGHSHVYWYRQLPEEGLKFMVYLQKENIIDESGMPKERFSAEFPKEGPSILRIQQVVRGDSAAYFCVTEANYGYTFGSGTRLTVV.

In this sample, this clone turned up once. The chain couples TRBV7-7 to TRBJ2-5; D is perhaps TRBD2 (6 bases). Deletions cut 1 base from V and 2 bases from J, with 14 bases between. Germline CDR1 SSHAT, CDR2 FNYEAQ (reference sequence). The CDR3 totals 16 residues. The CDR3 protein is CASSLEPLGGQETQYF. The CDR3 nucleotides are TGTGCCAGCAGCTTAGAGCCTCTGGGGGGTCAAGAGACCCAGTACTTC.

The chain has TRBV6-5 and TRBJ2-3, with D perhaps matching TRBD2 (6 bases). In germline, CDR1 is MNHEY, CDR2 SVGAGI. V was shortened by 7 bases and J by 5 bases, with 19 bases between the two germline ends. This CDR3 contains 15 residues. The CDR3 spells CASTPDGPGGDTQYF. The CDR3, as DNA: TGTGCCAGCACCCCGGACGGCCCCGGGGGAGATACGCAGTATTTT.

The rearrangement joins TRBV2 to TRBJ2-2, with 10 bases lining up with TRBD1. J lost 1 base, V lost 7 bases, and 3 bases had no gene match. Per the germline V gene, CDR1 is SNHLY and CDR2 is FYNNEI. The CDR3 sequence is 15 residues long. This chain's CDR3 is CASKTGGQNTGELFF. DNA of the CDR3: TGTGCCAGCAAGACAGGGGGCCAGAACACCGGGGAGCTGTTTTTT.

The chain's CDR3 is CASSLEGEEGSYEQYF. The CDR3 DNA follows: TGTGCCAGCAGCTTGGAAGGGGAGGAGGGTTCCTACGAGCAGTACTTC. The rearrangement links TRBV5-8 to TRBJ2-7; weak D call: TRBD2 (6 bases). V was pared by 0 bases and J by 1 base, with 14 bases between. CDR3 length equals 16 residues. Germline V gene sequence: CDR1 SGHTS, CDR2 YDEGEE. Together with reference TRBV5-8 and TRBJ2-7, the CDR3 gives the full variable domain: EAGVTQSPTHLIKTRGQQATLRCSPISGHTSVYWYQQALGLGLQFLLWYDEGEERNRGNFPPRFSGRQFPNYSSELNVNALELEDSALYLCASSLEGEEGSYEQYFGPGTRLTVT.

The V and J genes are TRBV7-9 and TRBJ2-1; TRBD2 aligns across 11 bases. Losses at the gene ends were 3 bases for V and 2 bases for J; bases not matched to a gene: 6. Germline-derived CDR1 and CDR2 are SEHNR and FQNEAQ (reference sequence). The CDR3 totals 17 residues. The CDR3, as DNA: TGTGCCAGCAGCTTTTTCCTAGCGGGGGGCACCTACAATGAGCAGTTCTTC. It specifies CASSFFLAGGTYNEQFF.

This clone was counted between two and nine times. CDR3 bases: TGTGCCAGCAGCTACAACAGAAACACTGAAGCTTTCTTT. Translated, it gives CASSYNRNTEAFF. The chain recombines TRBV7-2 with TRBJ1-1; no reliable D call. Germline V gene data show CDR1 as SGHTA and CDR2 as FQGNSA. Trimming removed 4 bases from V and 2 bases from J, with 8 bases in between. The CDR3 loop spans 13 amino acids. Variable domain in full (rest from reference TRBV7-2 and TRBJ1-1): GAGVSQSPSNKVTEKGKDVELRCDPISGHTALYWYRQSLGQGLEFLIYFQGNSAPDKSGLPSDRFSAERTGGSVSTLTIQRTQQEDSAVYLCASSYNRNTEAFFGQGTRLTVV.

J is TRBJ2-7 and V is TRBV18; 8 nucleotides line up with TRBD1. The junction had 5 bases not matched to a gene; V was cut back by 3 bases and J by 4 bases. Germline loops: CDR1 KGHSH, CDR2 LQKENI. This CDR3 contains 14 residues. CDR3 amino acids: CASSPLGQGYEQYF. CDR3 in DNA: TGTGCCAGCTCACCGCTCGGACAGGGTTACGAGCAGTACTTC. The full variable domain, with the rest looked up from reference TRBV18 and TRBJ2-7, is NAGVMQNPRHLVRRRGQEARLRCSPMKGHSHVYWYRQLPEEGLKFMVYLQKENIIDESGMPKERFSAEFPKEGPSILRIQQVVRGDSAAYFCASSPLGQGYEQYFGPGTRLTVT.

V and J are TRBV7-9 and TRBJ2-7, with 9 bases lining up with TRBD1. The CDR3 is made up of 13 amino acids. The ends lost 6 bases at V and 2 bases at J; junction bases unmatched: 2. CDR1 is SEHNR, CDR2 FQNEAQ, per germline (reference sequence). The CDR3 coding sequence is TGTGCCAGCAGGGGGGACAGGGCCTACGAGCAGTACTTC. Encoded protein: CASRGDRAYEQYF.

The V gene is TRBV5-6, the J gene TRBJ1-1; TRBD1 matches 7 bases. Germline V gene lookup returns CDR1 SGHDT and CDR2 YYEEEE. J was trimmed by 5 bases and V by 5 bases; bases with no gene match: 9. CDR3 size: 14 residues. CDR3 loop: CASSLTGVYTEAFF. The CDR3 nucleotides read TGTGCCAGCAGTCTAACAGGGGTATATACTGAAGCTTTCTTT. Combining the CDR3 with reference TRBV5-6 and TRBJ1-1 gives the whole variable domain DAGVTQSPTHLIKTRGQQVTLRCSPKSGHDTVSWYQQALGQGPQFIFQYYEEEERQRGNFPDRFSGHQFPNYSSELNVNALLLGDSALYLCASSLTGVYTEAFFGQGTRLTVV.

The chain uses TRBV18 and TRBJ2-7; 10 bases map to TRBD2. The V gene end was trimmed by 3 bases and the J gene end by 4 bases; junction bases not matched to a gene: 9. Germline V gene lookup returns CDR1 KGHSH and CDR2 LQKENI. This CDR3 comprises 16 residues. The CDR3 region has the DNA TGTGCCAGCTCACCCCGAGGAGCGGGGGGGGGATACGAGCAGTACTTC. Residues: CASSPRGAGGGYEQYF.

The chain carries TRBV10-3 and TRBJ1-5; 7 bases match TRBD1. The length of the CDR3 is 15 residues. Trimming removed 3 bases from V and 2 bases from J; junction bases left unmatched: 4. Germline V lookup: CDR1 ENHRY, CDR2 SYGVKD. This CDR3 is CAISDPTGGNQPQHF. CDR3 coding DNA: TGTGCCATCAGTGACCCAACAGGGGGCAATCAGCCCCAGCATTTT.

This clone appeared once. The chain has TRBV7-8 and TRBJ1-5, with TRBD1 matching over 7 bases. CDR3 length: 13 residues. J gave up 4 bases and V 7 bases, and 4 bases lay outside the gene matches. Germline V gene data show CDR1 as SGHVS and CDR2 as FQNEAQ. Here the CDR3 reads CASTTGVNQPQHF. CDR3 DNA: TGTGCCAGCACCACAGGGGTAAATCAGCCCCAGCATTTT.

DNA of the CDR3: TGCGCCAGCAGCTCGGACTCCGACCGGGGCTACACCTTC. Translating it yields CASSSDSDRGYTF. V and J are TRBV5-1 and TRBJ1-2, with D unresolved. The germline V and J ends were trimmed by 3 bases and 8 bases, with 14 bases remaining between them. Germline V CDR1 and CDR2: SGHRS, YFSETQ. The CDR3 extends over 13 amino acids.

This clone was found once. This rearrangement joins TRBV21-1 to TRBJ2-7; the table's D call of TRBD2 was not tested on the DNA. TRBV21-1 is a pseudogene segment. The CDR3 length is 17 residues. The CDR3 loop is CASRITSGSYVGYEQYF. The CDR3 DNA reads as TGTGCCAGCCGAATCACCTCCGGGTCTTACGTGGGTTACGAGCAGTACTTC.

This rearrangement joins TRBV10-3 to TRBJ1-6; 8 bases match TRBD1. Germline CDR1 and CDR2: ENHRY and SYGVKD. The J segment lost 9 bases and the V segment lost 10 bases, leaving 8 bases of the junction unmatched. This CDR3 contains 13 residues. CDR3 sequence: CATSTGAGSPLHF. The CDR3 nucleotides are TGTGCCACCTCGACAGGGGCCGGTTCACCCCTCCACTTT.

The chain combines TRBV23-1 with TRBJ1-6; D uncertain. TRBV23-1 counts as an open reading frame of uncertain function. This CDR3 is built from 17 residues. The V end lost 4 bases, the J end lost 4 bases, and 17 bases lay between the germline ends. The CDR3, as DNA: TGCGCCAGCAGTCTAGGAGGGCTTACCAATTATAATTCACCCCTCCACTTT. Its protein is CASSLGGLTNYNSPLHF.

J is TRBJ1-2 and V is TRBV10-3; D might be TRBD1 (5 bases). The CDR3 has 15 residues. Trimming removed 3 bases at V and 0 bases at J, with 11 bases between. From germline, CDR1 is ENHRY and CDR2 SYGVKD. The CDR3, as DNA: TGTGCCATCAGTGACCTGACAGCCGCTAACTATGGCTACACCTTC. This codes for CAISDLTAANYGYTF.

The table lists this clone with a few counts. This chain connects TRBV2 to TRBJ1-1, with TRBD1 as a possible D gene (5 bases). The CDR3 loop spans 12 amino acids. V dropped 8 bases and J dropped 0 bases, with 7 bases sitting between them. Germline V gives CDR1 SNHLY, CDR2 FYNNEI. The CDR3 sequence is CASSTVNTEAFF. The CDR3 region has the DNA TGTGCCAGCTCGACAGTGAACACTGAAGCTTTCTTT.

CDR3 loop: CASSRQGADSPLHF. The CDR3 DNA reads as TGTGCCAGCAGTCGACAGGGGGCTGATTCACCCCTCCACTTT. V is TRBV7-2 and J is TRBJ1-6; 10 positions agree with TRBD1. The CDR3 runs 14 residues. Germline lookup yields CDR1 SGHTA and CDR2 FQGNSA. The V gene end was trimmed by 6 bases and the J gene end by 8 bases; junction bases not matched to a gene: 4.

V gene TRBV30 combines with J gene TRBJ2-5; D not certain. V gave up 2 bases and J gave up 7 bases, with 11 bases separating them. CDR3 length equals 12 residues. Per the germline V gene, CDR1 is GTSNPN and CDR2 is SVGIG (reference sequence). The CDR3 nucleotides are TGTGCCTGGAGTATCAGTACGTGGACCCAGTACTTC. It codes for CAWSISTWTQYF. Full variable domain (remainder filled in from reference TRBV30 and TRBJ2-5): SQTIHQWPATLVQPVGSPLSLECTVEGTSNPNLYWYRQAAGRGLQLLFYSVGIGQISSEVPQNLSASRPQDRQFILSSKKLLLSDSGFYLCAWSISTWTQYFGPGTRLLVL.